Below, 18 T cell receptor beta chains from the same sample are listed, as sequenced in a study of early stage breast cancer tumors. Here immunoSEQ multiplex PCR was the method, and the copy in TCRdb shows in-frame clones only, minus some. The sample records about 28,000 clones, about 80% being singletons. Sequencing was carried out using blood. Receptors originate from a person aged 55 to 70 with breast cancer.

This sequence joins TRBV27 and TRBJ2-7; D is perhaps TRBD1 (6 bases). Germline lookup yields CDR1 MNHEY and CDR2 SMNVEV (reference sequence). Trimming removed 5 bases at V and 2 bases at J, with 13 bases between. The CDR3 loop spans 14 amino acids. The CDR3 reads CASSPSTGPYEQYF. CDR3 DNA: TGTGCCAGCAGTCCATCGACAGGACCCTACGAGCAGTACTTC.

The rearrangement uses TRBV5-6 and TRBJ2-3; 7 bases line up with TRBD2. J was trimmed by 2 bases and V by 4 bases; bases with no gene match: 16. The length of the CDR3 is 18 residues. The germline V gene encodes CDR1 SGHDT and CDR2 YYEEEE. CDR3 sequence reads: CASSRIRTGRENTDTQYF. The CDR3 bases are TGTGCCAGCAGCCGCATCCGGACTGGGCGGGAGAACACAGATACGCAGTATTTT.

V gene TRBV23-1 combines with J gene TRBJ2-7; the match to TRBD2 covers 13 bases. TRBV23-1 has ORF status, its function being uncertain. The ends lost 4 bases at V and 4 bases at J; junction bases unmatched: 13. The CDR3 covers 18 residues. The CDR3 here is CASSLHLRTSGGLYEQYF. The CDR3 DNA reads TGCGCCAGCAGTCTGCATCTTCGGACTAGCGGGGGTCTATACGAGCAGTACTTC.

J is TRBJ2-5 and V is TRBV2, with 11 nucleotides matching TRBD2. Germline V lookup: CDR1 SNHLY, CDR2 FYNNEI. CDR3 length: 15 residues. With V trimmed by 4 bases and J by 0 bases, 1 base remained unmatched. The CDR3 nucleotides are TGTGCCAGCAGTGTGGGACTAGCGGACCAAGAGACCCAGTACTTC. As protein: CASSVGLADQETQYF.

The chain couples TRBV20-1 to TRBJ2-5; 8 bases align to TRBD2. V was clipped by 6 bases and J by 4 bases; unmatched bases: 1. Germline lookup yields CDR1 DFQATT and CDR2 SNEGSKA (reference sequence). This CDR3 has 11 amino acids. This CDR3 reads CSAGTRETQYF. CDR3 nucleotides: TGCAGTGCCGGGACTAGAGAGACCCAGTACTTC.

This chain connects TRBV19 to TRBJ2-3; TRBD2 matches 12 bases. V trimming: 10 bases; J trimming: 4 bases; junction bases outside the gene matches: 6. Germline V gene lookup returns CDR1 LNHDA and CDR2 SQIVND (reference sequence). This CDR3 spans 14 amino acids. This CDR3 reads CATRLAGVADTQYF. CDR3 DNA sequence: TGTGCCACCAGACTAGCGGGAGTCGCAGATACGCAGTATTTT. The complete variable domain, with remaining parts taken from reference TRBV19 and TRBJ2-3, reads DGGITQSPKYLFRKEGQNVTLSCEQNLNHDAMYWYRQDPGQGLRLIYYSQIVNDFQKGDIAEGYSVSREKKESFPLTVTSAQKNPTAFYLCATRLAGVADTQYFGPGTRLTVL.

The CDR3 region has the DNA TGTGCCAGCAGCCCCCAGTCAGCCAGCGACCAGTCCTACGAGCAGTACTTC. Translating gives CASSPQSASDQSYEQYF. This rearrangement joins TRBV7-7 to TRBJ2-7; D ambiguous. Trimming left V 5 bases short and J 1 base short, with 21 bases between. The germline V gene encodes CDR1 SSHAT and CDR2 FNYEAQ (reference sequence). The CDR3 totals 17 residues.

The sample holds a few counts of this clone. DNA of the CDR3: TGTGCCAGCAGTGAACACACAGAAAACTATGGCTACACCTTC. The encoded protein is CASSEHTENYGYTF. The chain links TRBV25-1 to TRBJ1-2; D unresolved. There are 14 residues in the CDR3. The V end was cut by 2 bases, the J end by 2 bases, with 9 bases between. Per the germline V gene, CDR1 is MGHDK and CDR2 is SYGVNS.

This rearrangement joins TRBV27 to TRBJ1-4; D remains unclear. This CDR3 is built from 16 residues. Trimming took 6 bases from V and 8 from J, leaving 22 bases between them. The V gene's germline CDR1 is MNHEY and CDR2 SMNVEV (reference sequence). CDR3 in amino acids: CASSSTPRLPREKLFF. The CDR3 region has the DNA TGTGCCAGCAGCTCCACCCCACGCCTTCCTAGGGAAAAACTGTTTTTT. The full variable domain, in which reference TRBV27 and TRBJ1-4 provide the parts outside the CDR3, is EAQVTQNPRYLITVTGKKLTVTCSQNMNHEYMSWYRQDPGLGLRQIYYSMNVEVTDKGDVPEGYKVSRKEKRNFPLILESPSPNQTSLYFCASSSTPRLPREKLFFGSGTQLSVL.

This chain uses TRBV2 with TRBJ2-5, with TRBD1 matching over 7 bases. Germline V gene data show CDR1 as SNHLY and CDR2 as FYNNEI. Trimming at V came to 10 bases and at J to 1 base, leaving 3 bases not matched to a gene. This CDR3 comprises 12 residues. The DNA for the CDR3 is TGTGCCACCGGACAGGCCCAAGAGACCCAGTACTTC. Its protein product is CATGQAQETQYF.

This clone was seen a single time. CDR3 region: CASSLAGGSTDTQYF. CDR3 bases: TGTGCCAGCAGCTTGGCCGGAGGGAGCACAGATACGCAGTATTTT. The chain uses TRBV5-4 and TRBJ2-3, with TRBD2 as a possible D gene (6 bases). The CDR3 runs 15 residues. CDR1 and CDR2 from the germline V gene are SGHNT and YYREEE (reference sequence). The V end lost 0 bases, the J end lost 0 bases, and 8 bases lay between the germline ends.

Remarks on this clone: Germline is not matched at one junction end, which may reflect a read error. The chain is built from TRBV6-5 and TRBJ2-7; D is unresolved. Germline loops: CDR1 MNHEY, CDR2 SVGAGI. The length of the CDR3 is 10 residues. CDR3 coding DNA: TGTGCCAGCAGTTACTCGAGAAATAACTTC. Amino acids: CASSYSRNNF.

Within the sample, this clone is medium-sized. The chain uses TRBV18 and TRBJ1-5, with a weak D call TRBD1 (6 bases). V was clipped by 6 bases and J by 6 bases, with 15 bases between them. Germline V gives CDR1 KGHSH, CDR2 LQKENI. The CDR3 is 14 residues long. The CDR3 sequence: CASSAGLQGQPQHF. The CDR3 DNA reads as TGTGCCAGCTCGGCAGGGTTACAGGGTCAGCCCCAGCATTTT. The entire variable domain, with the rest obtained from reference TRBV18 and TRBJ1-5, is as follows: NAGVMQNPRHLVRRRGQEARLRCSPMKGHSHVYWYRQLPEEGLKFMVYLQKENIIDESGMPKERFSAEFPKEGPSILRIQQVVRGDSAAYFCASSAGLQGQPQHFGDGTRLSIL.

The rearrangement uses TRBV28 and TRBJ1-2; D call uncertain. From germline, CDR1 is MDHEN and CDR2 SYDVKM. This CDR3 region has 13 residues. The V gene lost 3 bases and the J gene lost 8 bases, with 13 bases spanning the gap. The CDR3 reads CASSLVTPVGYTF. The CDR3 region has the DNA TGTGCCAGCAGTTTGGTGACACCTGTAGGCTACACCTTC.

This rearrangement joins TRBV9 to TRBJ2-1, with D possibly matching TRBD1 (6 bases). The CDR3 has 16 residues. Germline V CDR1 and CDR2: SGDLS, YYNGEE. V lost 1 base, J lost 8 bases, and 19 bases lay in between. The CDR3 protein is CASSVTDLTGFDEQFF. The DNA for the CDR3 is TGTGCCAGCAGCGTAACCGACCTCACAGGGTTCGATGAGCAGTTCTTC.

This clone has only one observation. For the CDR3, the DNA is TGTGCCAGCACCTGGTACAGGGGCCTCAATGAGCAGTTCTTC. It yields the protein CASTWYRGLNEQFF. This sequence joins TRBV28 and TRBJ2-1; the match to TRBD1 covers 7 bases. CDR1 MDHEN and CDR2 SYDVKM come from the germline V gene. The V segment lost 7 bases and the J segment 6 bases; nucleotides outside the gene matches: 9. This CDR3 has 14 residues.

The CDR3 sequence is CASNQPTGSSYNEQFF. CDR3 in DNA: TGTGCCAGCAACCAACCCACAGGCAGCTCCTACAATGAGCAGTTCTTC. The V and J genes are TRBV7-9 and TRBJ2-1, with D possibly being TRBD1 (5 bases). CDR3 length: 16 residues. V was clipped by 7 bases and J by 0 bases, with 16 bases between them. Germline loops: CDR1 SEHNR, CDR2 FQNEAQ (reference sequence).

This clone was observed a handful of times. This chain links TRBV7-9 with TRBJ1-2; D gene ambiguous. CDR1 and CDR2 from the germline V gene are SEHNR and FQNEAQ (reference sequence). V was pared by 0 bases and J by 5 bases, with 10 bases between. The CDR3 is 14 residues long. CDR3 nucleotide sequence: TGTGCCAGCAGCTTAGCACCTTCTGAGTATGGCTACACCTTC. Its protein is CASSLAPSEYGYTF.